One and the same sample provided the 10 T cell receptor beta chains below, sequenced in a study of blood T cell repertoires in COVID-19. Clones were sequenced by immunoSEQ multiplex PCR, and TCRdb holds only the in-frame ones, with some missing. The sample lists roughly 250,000 clones, 88% occurring once. What was sequenced was peripheral blood. The receptors shown here come from a woman aged 40 to 49 who had recovered from COVID-19.

This clone was counted once. V is TRBV30 and J is TRBJ2-1; D may be TRBD2 (6 bases). Trimming pared 6 bases from V and 9 bases from J, leaving 18 bases between. The CDR3 consists of 13 residues. Germline lookup yields CDR1 GTSNPN and CDR2 SVGIG (reference sequence). The CDR3 bases are TGTGCCTGCAGGGCACGGGGGATTGGTGAGCAGTTCTTC. It specifies CACRARGIGEQFF.

V gene TRBV19 combines with J gene TRBJ2-5, with D perhaps TRBD1 (5 bases). Trimming removed 6 bases from V and 4 bases from J, with 12 bases in between. This CDR3 is built from 13 residues. From germline, CDR1 is LNHDA and CDR2 SQIVND (reference sequence). The CDR3: CASRQYQGETQYF. The CDR3 bases are TGTGCCAGTAGGCAGTACCAGGGAGAGACCCAGTACTTC.

The V call is TRBV24-1, the J call TRBJ2-1; 8 nucleotides agree with TRBD2. Germline V CDR1 and CDR2: KGHDR, SFDVKD. The CDR3 extends over 14 amino acids. V lost 7 bases, J lost 1 base, and 2 bases stayed unmatched. CDR3 coding DNA: TGTGCCACCAGCCCTAGCGGGTCCTACAATGAGCAGTTCTTC. Amino acid sequence: CATSPSGSYNEQFF.

The genes are TRBV6-5 and TRBJ2-7; 7 bases line up with TRBD1. Germline V gene lookup returns CDR1 MNHEY and CDR2 SVGAGI. The trim removed 6 bases at V and 2 bases at J, leaving 10 bases unmatched. This CDR3 spans 15 amino acids. CDR3 coding DNA: TGTGCCAGCAGCCCCGCCCCGGGACAGCCCTACGAGCAGTACTTC. Residues: CASSPAPGQPYEQYF.

The genes are TRBV5-4 and TRBJ1-5; D is ambiguous. Germline-derived CDR1 and CDR2 are SGHNT and YYREEE (reference sequence). Trimming left V 4 bases short and J 7 bases short, with 15 bases between. The CDR3 has 14 residues. CDR3 sequence: CASSPDPTGQPQHF. CDR3 nucleotide sequence: TGTGCCAGCAGCCCCGACCCCACGGGGCAGCCCCAGCATTTT.

The gene calls are TRBV2 and TRBJ1-1; D may be TRBD1 (6 bases). The V gene's germline CDR1 is SNHLY and CDR2 FYNNEI. The V gene lost 3 bases and the J gene lost 6 bases, with 14 bases spanning the gap. This CDR3 is built from 14 residues. CDR3 sequence: CASSDGRGSAEAFF. In DNA, the CDR3 is TGTGCCAGCAGTGACGGGAGGGGGTCGGCTGAAGCTTTCTTT.

This clone was seen once. The chain employs TRBV18 and TRBJ2-1, with D perhaps TRBD2 (5 bases). V shed 6 bases and J shed 4 bases, with 19 bases lying between them. The CDR3 sequence is 16 residues long. Per germline, CDR1 KGHSH and CDR2 LQKENI. The CDR3 sequence is CASSRAKLGRYNEQFF. CDR3 coding DNA: TGTGCCAGCTCTCGGGCCAAACTAGGACGGTACAATGAGCAGTTCTTC. Full variable domain (outside the CDR3, taken from reference TRBV18 and TRBJ2-1): NAGVMQNPRHLVRRRGQEARLRCSPMKGHSHVYWYRQLPEEGLKFMVYLQKENIIDESGMPKERFSAEFPKEGPSILRIQQVVRGDSAAYFCASSRAKLGRYNEQFFGPGTRLTVL.

This clone was seen just once. The sample carries other DNA sequences with the same CDR3. The J gene is TRBJ1-4, the V gene TRBV30; D ambiguous. V lost 0 bases and J 8 bases, leaving 10 bases between the germline ends. Per the germline V gene, CDR1 is GTSNPN and CDR2 is SVGIG (reference sequence). The CDR3 totals 13 residues. As DNA, the CDR3 is TGTGCCTGGAGTGTACGCCGGGGAGAAAAACTGTTTTTT. Protein product: CAWSVRRGEKLFF.

This chain joins TRBV6-4 and TRBJ2-3, with TRBD2 matching over 9 bases. V gave up 5 bases and J gave up 2 bases; unmatched junction bases: 5. The V gene's germline CDR1 is MRHNA and CDR2 SNTAGT. There are 15 residues in the CDR3. The CDR3 DNA is TGTGCCAGCAGTCGGACTAGCGCCTACACAGATACGCAGTATTTT. Translating it yields CASSRTSAYTDTQYF.

The rearrangement uses TRBV28 and TRBJ2-3; 12 bases agree with TRBD2. Losses at the gene ends were 3 bases for V and 5 bases for J; bases not matched to a gene: 3. Germline V lookup: CDR1 MDHEN, CDR2 SYDVKM. CDR3 length: 15 amino acids. As DNA, the CDR3 is TGTGCCAGCAGTTTTGGGACTAGCGGGTTAGATACGCAGTATTTT. Amino acids: CASSFGTSGLDTQYF.